The present entry profiles one TCR beta chain with its context. These data belong to a study of blood T cell repertoires in COVID-19. Study overall: The United States, Italy and Spain supplied acute and convalescent COVID-19 samples. The analysed material was cDNA or gDNA that came from T cells, B-cell-depleted T cells, or PBMCs.

The CDR3 spans 18 residues. From germline, CDR1 is SGHAT and CDR2 FQNNGV. V shed 0 bases and J shed 0 bases, with 14 bases lying between them. Original processing notes: Reference gene primer amplification in the assay estimated nucleated cell counts. Clones were read by immunoSEQ multiplex PCR, and TCRdb kept only the in-frame ones, dropping some. The V and J calls and clone size were taken over from that table, and D and trimming were inferred from the DNA. The sample holds 150,000 or so clones, just under 85% seen once. The TCR originated in a man in his forties who had recovered from COVID-19. This chain uses TRBV11-2 with TRBJ2-2; D is uncertain. Sequencing was performed on peripheral blood. For the CDR3, the DNA is TGTGCCAGCAGCTTAGATCCTAGTCGGATTGCGAACACCGGGGAGCTGTTTTTT. This gives the protein CASSLDPSRIANTGELFF.